This T cell receptor beta chain was identified in a study of blood T cell repertoires in COVID-19. Study-wide context: Italy, Spain and the United States were the sources of the convalescent and acute COVID-19 samples. PBMCs, B-cell-depleted T cells, or T cells were the source of the cDNA or gDNA that made up the material.

Recovery among Cohort 3 donors was established by two negative PCRs, clearance, or symptom resolution. In the original processing: Estimation of nucleated cell counts was performed using reference gene primer amplification. Produced via immunoSEQ multiplex PCR; TCRdb's table is partial and in-frame only. That table supplies the V and J calls and clone size; D and trimming were determined from the DNA. This table has just under 250,000 clones, around 89% appearing once. The sequence derives from a woman in her 30s who had recovered from COVID-19. Sequenced: PBMCs or T cells enriched from blood (not recorded which).

The CDR3 protein is CAISEVAGTGRAGANVLTF. Written as DNA, the CDR3 is TGTGCCATCAGTGAGGTGGCCGGGACAGGGAGGGCTGGGGCCAACGTCCTGACTTTC. V gene TRBV10-3 combines with J gene TRBJ2-6; 9 bases line up with TRBD1. The junction had 10 bases not matched to a gene; V was cut back by 2 bases and J by 2 bases. This CDR3 spans 19 amino acids. The germline gives CDR1 ENHRY, CDR2 SYGVKD.